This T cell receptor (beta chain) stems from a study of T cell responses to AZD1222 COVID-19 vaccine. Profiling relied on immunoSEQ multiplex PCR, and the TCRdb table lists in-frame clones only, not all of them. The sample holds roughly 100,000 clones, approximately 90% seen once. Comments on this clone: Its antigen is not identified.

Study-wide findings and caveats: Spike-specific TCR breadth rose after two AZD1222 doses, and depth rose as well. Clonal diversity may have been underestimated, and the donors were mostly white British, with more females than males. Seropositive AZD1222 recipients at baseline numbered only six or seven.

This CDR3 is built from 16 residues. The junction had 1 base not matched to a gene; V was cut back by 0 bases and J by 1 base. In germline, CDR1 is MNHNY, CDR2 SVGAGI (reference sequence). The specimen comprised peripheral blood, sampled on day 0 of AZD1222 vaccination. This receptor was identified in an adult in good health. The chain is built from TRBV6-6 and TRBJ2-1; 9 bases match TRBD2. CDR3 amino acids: CASSYSAGGSYNEQFF. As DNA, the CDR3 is TGTGCCAGCAGTTACTCGGCGGGAGGGTCCTACAATGAGCAGTTCTTC.